This is a list of T cell receptor beta chains from one sample in a study of blood T cell repertoires in COVID-19. The assay was immunoSEQ multiplex PCR, and TCRdb's table has in-frame clones only and misses some. The table includes 250,000 to 350,000 clones, 86% detected once. Sequenced material: peripheral blood. All receptors come from a woman in her thirties with active or convalescent COVID-19. Each CDR3 is given with its conserved first and last residue. A D gene is named only where the DNA matches it firmly. Size tells how often a clone was seen (once, few, many) or the class of an expanded clone, and some rows leave it out.

d_gene,v_gene,j_gene,abundance,CDR3aa,CDR3nt
-,TRBV7-2,TRBJ1-2,few,CASSLAFGRGGYGYTF,TGTGCCAGCAGCTTAGCGTTTGGGAGGGGTGGCTATGGCTACACCTTC
TRBD1,TRBV7-9,TRBJ1-6,-,CASSLGDRAYNSPLHF,TGTGCCAGCAGCTTAGGGGACAGGGCCTATAATTCACCCCTCCACTTT
-,TRBV7-2,TRBJ1-1,few,CASSLDRLTEAFF,TGTGCCAGCAGCTTAGACAGGTTAACTGAAGCTTTCTTT
TRBD1,TRBV25-1,TRBJ1-1,-,CASSVTGGEAFF,TGTGCCAGCAGTGTAACAGGGGGGGAAGCTTTCTTT
-,TRBV6-2/TRBV6-3,TRBJ2-2,-,CASSYFIAGSSAGELFF,TGTGCCAGCAGTTACTTTATCGCAGGTTCGAGTGCCGGGGAGCTGTTTTTT
-,TRBV15,TRBJ1-1,-,CATSRVEANTEAFF,TGTGCCACCAGCAGAGTCGAAGCTAACACTGAAGCTTTCTTT
TRBD2,TRBV7-2,TRBJ2-1,-,CASSLRGLAGGTNNEQFF,TGTGCCAGCAGCTTACGCGGACTAGCGGGGGGCACTAACAATGAGCAGTTCTTC
-,TRBV5-1,TRBJ2-7,-,CASSLAHSYEQYF,TGCGCCAGCAGCTTAGCTCACTCCTACGAGCAGTACTTC
-,TRBV5-4,TRBJ2-4,-,CASSFSRVFREEDF,TGTGCCAGCAGCTTCTCACGGGTCTTTAGAGAGGAGGACTTC
-,TRBV29-1,TRBJ1-4,once,CSVLKGSDEKLFF,TGCAGCGTTCTTAAGGGGTCGGATGAAAAACTGTTTTTT
TRBD1,TRBV5-1,TRBJ2-3,-,CASGPQGVTDTQYF,TGCGCCAGCGGCCCACAGGGGGTGACAGATACGCAGTATTTT
TRBD1,TRBV6-5,TRBJ1-6,-,CASSYRDSGSPLHF,TGTGCCAGCAGTTATAGGGACAGCGGGTCACCCCTCCACTTT
TRBD1,TRBV4-3,TRBJ1-2,-,CASSQGVGQTFSTLPNYGYTF,TGCGCCAGCAGCCAAGGGGTGGGACAGACTTTTTCCACACTCCCTAACTATGGCTACACCTTC
TRBD2,TRBV7-2,TRBJ2-2,-,CASSSPTSASTGELFF,TGTGCCAGCAGCTCCCCGACTAGCGCTAGCACCGGGGAGCTGTTTTTT
TRBD1,TRBV9,TRBJ1-3,once,CASSVDDRGFSGNTIYF,TGTGCCAGCAGCGTAGATGACAGGGGTTTCTCTGGAAACACCATATATTTT
-,TRBV28,TRBJ1-1,-,CASKTREGAFF,TGTGCCAGCAAGACGCGGGAGGGGGCTTTCTTT
TRBD1,TRBV3-1/TRBV3-2,TRBJ1-1,-,CASSHQGGPAFF,TGTGCCAGCAGCCATCAAGGGGGCCCAGCTTTCTTT
TRBD1,TRBV25-1,TRBJ2-1,once,CASSGRTGPYNEQFF,TGTGCCAGCAGTGGTAGGACAGGACCCTACAATGAGCAGTTCTTC
TRBD1,TRBV5-4,TRBJ1-2,few,CASSPDPDRGRGYTF,TGTGCCAGCAGCCCTGACCCTGACAGGGGACGAGGCTACACCTTC
-,TRBV5-6,TRBJ1-3,few,CASSLAVYSGNTIYF,TGTGCCAGCAGCTTGGCAGTTTACTCTGGAAACACCATATATTTT
-,TRBV9,TRBJ1-1,-,CASSVEPRGTEAFF,TGTGCCAGCAGCGTAGAACCCAGGGGCACTGAAGCTTTCTTT
TRBD2,TRBV28,TRBJ2-7,-,CASSLPGTSGGARF,TGTGCCAGCAGTTTGCCCGGGACTAGCGGGGGCGCCCGTTTC
-,TRBV29-1,TRBJ1-5,-,CSVLLQYNQPQHF,TGCAGCGTTTTATTGCAGTACAATCAGCCCCAGCATTTT
TRBD2,TRBV9,TRBJ2-1,-,CASSGGLQHNEQFF,TGTGCCAGCAGCGGGGGACTACAACACAATGAGCAGTTCTTC
TRBD1,TRBV6-1,TRBJ2-5,-,CASSDATGVGGTQYF,TGTGCCAGCAGTGATGCAACAGGGGTTGGCGGGACCCAGTACTTC
-,TRBV19,TRBJ1-5,once,CASRVRSNQPQHF,TGTGCCAGTAGAGTCAGGAGCAATCAGCCCCAGCATTTT
-,TRBV10-3,TRBJ2-7,-,CAISDRSYEQYF,TGTGCCATCAGTGACAGGTCCTACGAGCAGTACTTC
-,TRBV14,TRBJ2-7,-,CASSPGGIVLEQYF,TGTGCCAGCAGCCCTGGCGGAATCGTCCTCGAGCAGTACTTC
-,TRBV29-1,TRBJ2-2,once,CSVDPQNTGELFF,TGCAGCGTTGACCCCCAGAACACCGGGGAGCTGTTTTTT
-,TRBV19,TRBJ1-5,-,CASPCRRLPSYSNQPQHF,TGTGCCAGCCCCTGTAGGAGGCTACCGTCTTATAGCAATCAGCCCCAGCATTTT
-,TRBV30,TRBJ2-2,-,CAWRLGGTGELFF,TGTGCCTGGCGGCTGGGGGGCACCGGGGAGCTGTTTTTT
-,TRBV19,TRBJ1-2,-,CASFLYGYTF,TGTGCCAGTTTCCTTTATGGCTACACCTTC
-,TRBV30,TRBJ2-7,-,CASYKGDSYEQYF,TGTGCCTCTTACAAGGGGGATTCCTACGAGCAGTACTTC
TRBD2,TRBV30,TRBJ2-3,-,CAWSEGTSGGAYTDTQYF,TGTGCCTGGAGTGAGGGGACTAGCGGGGGGGCCTACACAGATACGCAGTATTTT
TRBD1,TRBV19,TRBJ1-6,-,CASTRGTGLDSPLHF,TGTGCCAGTACGAGGGGGACAGGGCTGGATTCACCCCTCCACTTT
-,TRBV19,TRBJ1-1,few,CASSISTRATEAFF,TGTGCCAGTAGTATCTCTACGAGGGCGACTGAAGCTTTCTTT
TRBD2,TRBV4-2,TRBJ2-3,-,CASSQRGDSGGADTQYF,TGTGCCAGCAGCCAAAGAGGGGATAGCGGGGGGGCAGATACGCAGTATTTT
-,TRBV5-1,TRBJ2-7,-,CASSLLAPTDEQYF,TGCGCCAGCAGCTTGTTAGCCCCGACGGACGAGCAGTACTTC
-,TRBV2,TRBJ1-3,-,CSSSSVSSGNTIYF,TGTTCCAGTTCTTCCGTCAGCTCTGGAAACACCATATATTTT
-,TRBV28,TRBJ2-1,-,CASTPGDNEQFF,TGTGCCAGCACCCCGGGAGACAATGAGCAGTTCTTC
-,TRBV27,TRBJ1-2,-,CASSPGGNYGYTF,TGTGCCAGCAGTCCCGGGGGGAACTATGGCTACACCTTC
-,TRBV11-2,TRBJ2-2,-,CASSLSGNTGELFF,TGTGCCAGCAGCTTATCGGGGAACACCGGGGAGCTGTTTTTT
-,TRBV6-1,TRBJ1-1,-,CASSERGGTTEAFF,TGTGCCAGCAGTGAGCGAGGGGGTACCACTGAAGCTTTCTTT
TRBD1,TRBV6-2/TRBV6-3,TRBJ2-7,-,CASSGGQGSSYEQYF,TGTGCCAGCAGCGGTGGACAGGGGTCCTCCTACGAGCAGTACTTC
-,TRBV12-3/TRBV12-4,TRBJ2-5,-,CASMNPSGTQYF,TGTGCCAGCATGAACCCCTCCGGGACCCAGTACTTC
-,TRBV4-2,TRBJ1-3,-,CASSRDMGRTGNTIYF,TGTGCCAGCAGCCGGGACATGGGAAGAACTGGAAACACCATATATTTT
TRBD2,TRBV24-1,TRBJ2-7,-,CATSTSGISYEQYF,TGTGCCACTTCGACTAGCGGGATTTCCTACGAGCAGTACTTC
TRBD1,TRBV2,TRBJ2-1,-,CASRATGTNEQFF,TGTGCCAGCAGGGCGACAGGGACCAATGAGCAGTTCTTC
-,TRBV5-6,TRBJ1-2,-,CASSFTNTQGGYTF,TGTGCCAGCAGCTTTACGAACACACAGGGCGGCTACACCTTC
-,TRBV27,TRBJ2-1,-,CASSPWDIRLSYNEQFF,TGTGCCAGCAGTCCCTGGGACATAAGACTCAGTTACAATGAGCAGTTCTTC
-,TRBV27,TRBJ1-6,-,CASRYGVRNSPLHF,TGTGCCAGCAGGTACGGAGTTAGGAATTCACCCCTCCACTTT
-,TRBV21-1,TRBJ2-7,-,CASSRLDGQFYEQYF,TGTGCCAGCAGCAGACTCGATGGACAGTTCTACGAGCAGTACTTC
-,TRBV6-5,TRBJ1-2,-,CASKERHRDGGYTF,TGTGCCAGCAAAGAGAGGCACAGGGATGGTGGCTACACCTTC
-,TRBV19,TRBJ2-1,-,CASSPWGEHSYNEQFF,TGTGCCAGTAGCCCATGGGGGGAGCATAGCTACAATGAGCAGTTCTTC